This paragraph reports one T cell receptor beta chain. Its antigen is not identified. This entry comes from a study of T cell responses to AZD1222 COVID-19 vaccine. Regarding the study as a whole: White British ancestry dominated among donors, who included more females, and clonal diversity was possibly underestimated. Across spike, vaccine-associated CD4 TCRs were found, dominant at 160-218 and 743-854.

This table comes from immunoSEQ multiplex PCR, and its TCRdb copy is limited to in-frame clones, with some not included. Altogether about 29,000 clones are present, about 93% being singletons, with the ten largest covering around 8.1%. Trimming left V 6 bases short and J 0 bases short, with 11 bases between. This CDR3 has 14 residues. Germline V gives CDR1 MNHEY, CDR2 SVGAGI. The material sequenced was peripheral blood, taken on day 0 of AZD1222 vaccination. This TCR derives from an adult in good health. The chain joins TRBV6-5 to TRBJ1-1; D unclear. The CDR3 nucleotides are TGTGCCAGCAGATCACCGGCCTTGAACACTGAAGCTTTCTTT. Its protein is CASRSPALNTEAFF.